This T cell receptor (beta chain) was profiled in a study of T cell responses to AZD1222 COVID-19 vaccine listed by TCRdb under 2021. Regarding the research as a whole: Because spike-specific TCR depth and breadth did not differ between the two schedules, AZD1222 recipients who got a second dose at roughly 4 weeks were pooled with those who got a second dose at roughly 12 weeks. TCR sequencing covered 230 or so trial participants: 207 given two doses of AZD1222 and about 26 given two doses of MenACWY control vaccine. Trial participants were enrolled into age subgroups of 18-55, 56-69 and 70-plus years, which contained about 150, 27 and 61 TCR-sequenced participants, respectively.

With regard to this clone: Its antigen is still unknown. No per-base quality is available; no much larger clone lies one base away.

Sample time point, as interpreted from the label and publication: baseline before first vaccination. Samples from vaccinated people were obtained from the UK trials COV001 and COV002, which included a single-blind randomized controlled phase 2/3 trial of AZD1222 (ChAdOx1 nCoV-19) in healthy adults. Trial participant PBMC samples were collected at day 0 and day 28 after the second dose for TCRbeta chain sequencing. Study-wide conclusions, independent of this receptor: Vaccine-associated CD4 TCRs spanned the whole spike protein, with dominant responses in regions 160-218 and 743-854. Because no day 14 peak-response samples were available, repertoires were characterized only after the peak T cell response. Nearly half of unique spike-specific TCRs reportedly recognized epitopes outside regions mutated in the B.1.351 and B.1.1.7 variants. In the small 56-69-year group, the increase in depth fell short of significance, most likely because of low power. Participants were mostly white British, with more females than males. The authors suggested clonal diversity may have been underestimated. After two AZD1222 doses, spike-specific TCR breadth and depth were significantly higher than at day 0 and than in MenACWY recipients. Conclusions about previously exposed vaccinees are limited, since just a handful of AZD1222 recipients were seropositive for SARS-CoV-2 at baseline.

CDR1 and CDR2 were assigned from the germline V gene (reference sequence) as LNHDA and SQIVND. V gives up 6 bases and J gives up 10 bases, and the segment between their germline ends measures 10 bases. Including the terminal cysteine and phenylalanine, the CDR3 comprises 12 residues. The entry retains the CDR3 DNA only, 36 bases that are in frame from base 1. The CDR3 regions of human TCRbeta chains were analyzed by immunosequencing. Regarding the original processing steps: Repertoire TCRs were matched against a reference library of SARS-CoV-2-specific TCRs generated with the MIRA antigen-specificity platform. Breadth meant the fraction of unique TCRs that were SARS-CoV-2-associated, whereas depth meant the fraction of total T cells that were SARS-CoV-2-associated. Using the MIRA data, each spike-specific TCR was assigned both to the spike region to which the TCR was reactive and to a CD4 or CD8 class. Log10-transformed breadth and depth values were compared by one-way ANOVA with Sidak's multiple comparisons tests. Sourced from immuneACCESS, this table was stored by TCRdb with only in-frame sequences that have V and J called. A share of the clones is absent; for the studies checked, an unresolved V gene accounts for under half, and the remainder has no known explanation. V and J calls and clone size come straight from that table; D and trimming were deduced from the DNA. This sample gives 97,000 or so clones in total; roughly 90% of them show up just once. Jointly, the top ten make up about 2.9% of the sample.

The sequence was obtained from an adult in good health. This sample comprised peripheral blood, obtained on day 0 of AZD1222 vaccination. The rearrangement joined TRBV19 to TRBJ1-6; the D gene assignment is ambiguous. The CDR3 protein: CASRKAGSPLHF. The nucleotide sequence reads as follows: TGTGCCAGTAGAAAAGCCGGCTCACCCCTCCACTTT.